The clone carrying this T cell receptor beta chain was seen ten or more times. This sample is drawn from a study of low-dose radiotherapy and immunotherapy resistance in tumors. Study context: Treatment of Cohort 2 consisted of 1 Gy per fraction every two weeks, amounting to 13 Gy over 26 weeks.

Primers targeting TRAV and TRBV primed first-strand cDNA, covering alpha and beta chains. The TCRs were subjected to amplification over approximately 20 PCR cycles employing a constant-region primer in conjunction with a V-primer adapter. In vitro transcription served to amplify the mRNA that had been isolated. TCRdb called the reads again in MiXCR, with one record for every CDR3 protein. This table has about 64,000 distinct CDR3 sequences, around 27% appearing once. V trimming: 7 bases; J trimming: 4 bases; junction bases outside the gene matches: 4. The CDR3 totals 13 residues. Per germline, CDR1 MNHEY and CDR2 SMNVEV (reference sequence). Documented time point: before trial treatment. Donors received a regimen that comprised nivolumab, ipilimumab, aspirin, low-dose cyclophosphamide and low-dose radiotherapy.

This clonotype was obtained from a male donor with rectosigmoid adenocarcinoma. The rearrangement uses TRBV27 and TRBJ1-5, with 7 positions matching TRBD1. The material was PBMCs, obtained before treatment. CDR3 nucleotide sequence: TGTGCCAGCAAGGGACAGTGGAATCAGCCCCAGCATTTT. It codes for CASKGQWNQPQHF.